The present T cell receptor beta chain was sequenced within a study of T cell clusters in autoimmune cytopenias. TRB rearrangements were amplified by touch-down multiplex PCR with mixed TRB-A/B primers. After re-calling the multiplex PCR reads, TCRdb lists one entry per CDR3 protein, DNA absent. The sample data list 6,200 or so distinct CDR3 sequences. Approximately 40,000 genome equivalents of blood DNA were amplified for TRB. This clonotype is deemed medium-sized by its frequency. CDR3 length equals 16 residues. Germline lookup yields CDR1 MNHEY and CDR2 SMNVEV (reference sequence). The same specimen was also included in a second study, on T cell repertoires in aging, cancer and after chemotherapy.

This chain connects TRBV27 to TRBJ2-1; TCRdb's assignment of TRBD1 cannot be checked, as there is no DNA. The origin of this receptor is a human donor in good health. Sequenced material: peripheral blood. This CDR3 reads CASSSRGAHEVHEQFF.